Shown below are 26 T cell receptor beta chains from a single sample sequenced in a study of molecular identifiers for immune sequencing clone quantification. One entry per CDR3 protein results from TCRdb running MiXCR on the PCR reads. The repertoire has about 640,000 distinct CDR3 sequences, approximately 20% of them found once; the top ten carry roughly 0.9%. Specimen: naive CD8+ T cells from blood, with Jurkat cell RNA spiked in. Subset specified: FACS-sorted CD8+CD4-CCR7+CD45RA+ naive T cells. The receptors derive from a human donor in good health. Some libraries in this study had Jurkat cell RNA spiked in.

This clonotype was detected ten times or more. The chain couples TRBV27 to TRBJ2-1, with TRBD1 as a possible D gene (6 bases). CDR3 size: 16 residues. The germline V gene has CDR1 MNHEY and CDR2 SMNVEV (reference sequence). V lost 3 bases, J lost 9 bases, and 21 bases lay in between. CDR3 in amino acids: CASSFTTGSVGVEQFF. CDR3 sequence (DNA): TGTGCCAGCAGTTTTACAACAGGGTCCGTGGGGGTTGAGCAGTTCTTC.

This clonotype was recorded at least ten times. The chain joins TRBV30 to TRBJ2-4; possible D gene TRBD2, 7 bases. CDR1 and CDR2 from the germline V gene are GTSNPN and SVGIG (reference sequence). The CDR3 sequence is 12 residues long. Trimming removed 4 bases at V and 8 bases at J, with 12 bases between. In DNA, the CDR3 is TGTGCCTGGATGGGGGAGGGGGACATTCAGTACTTC. Translating gives CAWMGEGDIQYF.

The chain has TRBV27 and TRBJ2-5, with D perhaps matching TRBD1 or TRBD2 (5 bases each). The germline V gene has CDR1 MNHEY and CDR2 SMNVEV (reference sequence). V lost 6 bases to trimming and J lost 5 bases, with 10 bases between them. The CDR3 sequence is 12 residues long. Written as DNA, the CDR3 is TGTGCCAGCAGGGGGGAGACGGAGACCCAGTACTTC. It is translated as CASRGETETQYF.

The chain is built from TRBV25-1 and TRBJ1-2, with a possible D match to TRBD1 (5 bases). The CDR3 contains 13 residues. V shed 3 bases and J shed 6 bases, with 11 bases lying between them. The germline V gene encodes CDR1 MGHDK and CDR2 SYGVNS. The DNA for the CDR3 is TGTGCCAGCAGTGAGGCGTTAGGGGATGGCTACACCTTC. This encodes CASSEALGDGYTF.

This clonotype was detected many times. The junction and the germline gene differ at one end; a read error may be behind it. CDR3 sequence (DNA): TGCGCCAGCAGCCAAGGCATGAACACTGAAGCTTTCTTT. The encoded protein is CASSQGMNTEAFF. The chain uses TRBV19 and TRBJ1-1; no definite D call. The germline V gene encodes CDR1 LNHDA and CDR2 SQIVND (reference sequence). CDR3 length: 13 residues.

Concerning this clonotype itself: This may be a read error: a much more frequent sequence differs by one nucleotide. The V and J genes are TRBV20-1 and TRBJ2-7; TRBD1 matches 9 bases. CDR1 is DFQATT, CDR2 SNEGSKA, per germline (reference sequence). After removal of 1 base from V and 0 bases from J, the junction contained 22 bases not matched to a gene. This CDR3 has 21 residues. CDR3 residues: CSARVRGGDRAYVAPSYEQYF. CDR3 DNA sequence: TGCAGTGCTAGAGTAAGAGGGGGGGACAGGGCGTACGTCGCCCCCTCCTACGAGCAGTACTTC.

Notes on this clonotype: A clone one base away is much larger, so this may be a read error. The chain links TRBV20-1 to TRBJ2-4; the match to TRBD2 covers 7 bases. CDR3 length: 14 amino acids. The V segment lost 7 bases and the J segment 12 bases; nucleotides outside the gene matches: 18. Per germline, CDR1 DFQATT and CDR2 SNEGSKA (reference sequence). CDR3 amino acids: CSVRGGAQVSDQYF. CDR3 in DNA: TGCAGTGTACGGGGAGGGGCGCAGGTTTCTGATCAGTACTTC.

The table lists this clonotype with many counts. The V call is TRBV4-1, the J call TRBJ2-1; 7 nucleotides agree with TRBD1. The CDR3 length is 16 residues. Germline V CDR1 and CDR2: MGHRA, YSYEKL. The ends lost 1 base at V and 0 bases at J; junction bases unmatched: 3. The chain's CDR3 is CASSQGQGISYNEQFF. For the CDR3, the DNA is TGCGCCAGCAGCCAAGGACAGGGCATCTCCTACAATGAGCAGTTCTTC.

This clonotype occurred once. A much larger clone lies a single base off, so this may be a read error. The V gene is TRBV5-1, the J gene TRBJ2-7; the D is unclear. This CDR3 comprises 13 residues. Germline values: CDR1 SGHRS, CDR2 YFSETQ. DNA for the CDR3: TGCGCCAGCAGCTTCTCCTACTCCTACGAGCAGCACTTC. Translating gives CASSFSYSYEQHF.

Many counts were recorded for this clonotype. V gene TRBV20-1 combines with J gene TRBJ2-3; 8 positions match TRBD2. CDR1 and CDR2 from the germline V gene are DFQATT and SNEGSKA (reference sequence). CDR3 size: 17 residues. V lost 0 bases, J lost 0 bases, and 8 bases stayed unmatched. CDR3: CSARDLSGSASTDTQYF. DNA for the CDR3: TGCAGTGCTAGAGATTTGAGCGGGAGTGCTAGCACAGATACGCAGTATTTT.

This clonotype was picked up many times. This chain uses TRBV9 with TRBJ2-7; D remains ambiguous. The CDR3 consists of 14 residues. V dropped 2 bases and J dropped 2 bases, with 11 bases sitting between them. CDR1 is SGDLS and CDR2 is YYNGEE in the germline V gene. For the CDR3, the DNA is TGTGCCAGCAGCGTCCGGTCTGATCCCTACGAGCAGTACTTC. The encoded protein is CASSVRSDPYEQYF.

This clonotype was counted at least ten times. This sequence joins TRBV13 and TRBJ2-3; 11 bases fit TRBD2. This CDR3 is 17 amino acids long. The V gene end was trimmed by 0 bases and the J gene end by 2 bases; junction bases not matched to a gene: 4. Germline loops: CDR1 PRHDT, CDR2 FYEKMQ (reference sequence). CDR3 bases: TGTGCCAGCAGCTTAGGACTAGCGGGGGTACTCACAGATACGCAGTATTTT. Protein: CASSLGLAGVLTDTQYF.

Ten or more counts support this clonotype. The chain employs TRBV27 and TRBJ2-1; D possibly uses TRBD1 or TRBD2 (5 bases each). V gave up 2 bases and J gave up 5 bases, with 13 bases separating them. Germline V gene lookup returns CDR1 MNHEY and CDR2 SMNVEV (reference sequence). This CDR3 contains 15 residues. The CDR3 protein is CASSLTGPTDNEQFF. DNA of the CDR3: TGTGCCAGCAGTTTAACGGGGCCCACAGACAATGAGCAGTTCTTC.

This clonotype was seen at least ten times. The chain links TRBV7-2 to TRBJ2-7, with 8 bases fitting TRBD1. The CDR3 runs to 12 residues. The germline gives CDR1 SGHTA, CDR2 FQGNSA. V was pared by 4 bases and J by 6 bases, with 2 bases of the junction left unmatched. In DNA form, the CDR3 reads TGTGCCAGCAGCTGGACAGGGAGCGAGCAGTACTTC. Amino acid sequence: CASSWTGSEQYF.

This clonotype was counted only a few times. The genes are TRBV29-1 and TRBJ2-3; 7 nucleotides agree with TRBD2. V gave up 0 bases and J gave up 2 bases; unmatched junction bases: 14. CDR1 is SQVTM and CDR2 is ANQGSEA in the germline V gene. The CDR3 is made up of 18 amino acids. CDR3 sequence reads: CSVEEAGASGEYTDTQYF. CDR3 DNA: TGCAGCGTTGAAGAGGCTGGGGCCAGCGGGGAATACACAGATACGCAGTATTTT.

In this sample, this clonotype turned up many times. The CDR3 loop is CASSFSGAGTDTQYF. In DNA, the CDR3 is TGTGCCAGCAGCTTTAGCGGGGCGGGGACAGATACGCAGTATTTT. The chain is built from TRBV11-2 and TRBJ2-3; 8 bases agree with TRBD2. This CDR3 contains 15 residues. After removal of 3 bases from V and 3 bases from J, the junction contained 5 bases not matched to a gene. Germline values: CDR1 SGHAT, CDR2 FQNNGV.

About this clonotype: Given a much more abundant clone one base away, this may be a read error. The rearrangement links TRBV7-8 to TRBJ1-5; weak D call: TRBD1 (6 bases). Germline CDR1 is SGHVS and CDR2 is FQNEAQ. Trimming cost V 0 bases and J 11 bases, with 17 bases left between them. This CDR3 spans 15 amino acids. The CDR3 reads CASSLAKQGRQAQHF. The CDR3 coding sequence is TGTGCCAGCAGCTTAGCGAAGCAGGGAAGACAGGCCCAGCATTTT.

This clonotype was recorded many times. The chain combines TRBV20-1 with TRBJ2-1; TRBD2 agrees at 8 bases. Germline lookup yields CDR1 DFQATT and CDR2 SNEGSKA (reference sequence). The CDR3 is 15 residues long. V shed 1 base and J 2 bases; nucleotides not matched to a gene: 4. As DNA, the CDR3 is TGCAGTGCTAGAGGAGCGGGAGTGCCCTACAATGAGCAGTTCTTC. Its protein product is CSARGAGVPYNEQFF.

This clonotype occurred many times. The chain joins TRBV6-5 to TRBJ1-1; maybe TRBD1 (5 bases). The CDR3 consists of 13 residues. Germline values: CDR1 MNHEY, CDR2 SVGAGI. Trimming left V 2 bases short and J 4 bases short, with 8 bases between. The CDR3 coding sequence is TGTGCCAGCAGTTACGACAGTGGCACTGAAGCTTTCTTT. Amino acids: CASSYDSGTEAFF.

This clonotype has at least ten counts. The gene calls are TRBV20-1 and TRBJ2-5; no definite D call. Deletions cut 6 bases from V and 2 bases from J, with 10 bases between. Germline V gene sequence: CDR1 DFQATT, CDR2 SNEGSKA (reference sequence). The CDR3 is 12 amino acids. CDR3 nucleotides: TGCAGTGCCCACCTTACACAAGAGACCCAGTACTTC. Translated: CSAHLTQETQYF.

This clonotype was observed at least ten times. This chain joins TRBV5-1 and TRBJ2-7, with D perhaps matching TRBD1 (5 bases). V was trimmed by 0 bases and J by 6 bases, leaving 22 bases between them. Germline loops: CDR1 SGHRS, CDR2 YFSETQ. This CDR3 contains 17 residues. CDR3 coding DNA: TGCGCCAGCAGCTTGGAAGCTTGGGCAGGGATGAGTGGCGAGCAGTACTTC. It specifies CASSLEAWAGMSGEQYF.

Many counts were recorded for this clonotype. V usage is TRBV20-1 and J usage is TRBJ1-4; D may be TRBD1 (6 bases). Germline values: CDR1 DFQATT, CDR2 SNEGSKA (reference sequence). CDR3 length: 13 amino acids. The V gene lost 2 bases and the J gene lost 8 bases, with 12 bases spanning the gap. CDR3 in amino acids: CSARPGVGEKLFF. The CDR3 DNA reads as TGCAGTGCTAGACCAGGGGTTGGGGAAAAACTGTTTTTT.

This clonotype was seen repeatedly, ten times or more. The rearrangement joins TRBV19 to TRBJ2-7, with TRBD1 matching over 9 bases. This CDR3 has 14 amino acids. J lost 5 bases, V lost 5 bases, and 7 bases had no gene match. Looked up from germline, CDR1 is LNHDA and CDR2 is SQIVND (reference sequence). This CDR3 is CASSPWTGAHEQYF. The CDR3 DNA is TGTGCCAGTAGTCCTTGGACAGGGGCCCACGAGCAGTACTTC.

This chain connects TRBV10-3 to TRBJ1-1; 8 positions agree with TRBD1. Germline lookup yields CDR1 ENHRY and CDR2 SYGVKD. The CDR3 runs 15 residues. V was clipped by 3 bases and J by 4 bases; unmatched bases: 7. DNA for the CDR3: TGTGCCATCAGTGACGACAGGGGTTTGAGCACTGAAGCTTTCTTT. It is translated as CAISDDRGLSTEAFF.

The sample holds many counts of this clonotype. J is TRBJ2-7 and V is TRBV27; maybe TRBD1 (5 bases). The V gene lost 2 bases and the J gene lost 4 bases, with 12 bases spanning the gap. From germline, CDR1 is MNHEY and CDR2 SMNVEV (reference sequence). The CDR3 extends over 14 amino acids. CDR3 residues: CASSLRGRAYEQYF. The CDR3 DNA sequence: TGTGCCAGCAGTTTAAGGGGAAGAGCGTACGAGCAGTACTTC.

On this clonotype: A read error is possible here, since a much larger clone lies one base away. The J gene is TRBJ1-1, the V gene TRBV3-1, with 11 bases aligning to TRBD1. Germline V gene lookup returns CDR1 LGHDT and CDR2 YNNKEL (reference sequence). The CDR3 totals 18 residues. V shed 5 bases, J shed 10 bases, and the junction held 21 bases outside the gene matches. The CDR3 spells CASSSRGEGTGGYSGAFF. The CDR3 coding sequence is TGTGCCAGCAGCTCGCGGGGCGAGGGGACAGGGGGTTATTCTGGAGCTTTCTTT.